This T cell receptor beta chain is drawn from a study of Ad26.COV2.S vaccination and SARS-CoV-2 variants. The CDR3 contains 13 residues. The germline gives CDR1 LNHNV, CDR2 YYDKDF (reference sequence). Deletions cut 1 base from V and 2 bases from J, with 3 bases between. Some clones are missing from TCRdb's copy, which holds only in-frame ones; the method was immunoSEQ multiplex PCR. This sample carries around 370,000 clones, about 92% of them seen once, and the ten largest clones take roughly 3.9%. Findings and caveats of the study: Analytic work on TCR breadth and depth might have understated the full extent of total T cell responses. Higher spike-specific TCR breadth was found in vaccine recipients than in placebo recipients. After vaccination, reports described spike-specific CD8+ and CD4+ T cell responses as showing substantial breadth. Placebo and vaccine recipients had non-spike TCR breadth that was similar.

Comments on this clone: Its target is unknown.

Sequencing was performed on peripheral blood, taken after recovery from COVID-19. This TCR was recovered from a human donor who had recovered from COVID-19. The chain recombines TRBV15 with TRBJ1-5; D is unresolved. CDR3 nucleotides: TGTGCCACCAGCAGAGTGGGCAATCAGCCCCAGCATTTT. Its translation: CATSRVGNQPQHF.